The 18 T cell receptor beta chains in this list originate from one sample, sequenced in a study of a mutant IDH1 vaccine in newly diagnosed glioma. Their antigens remain unidentified. The assay was immunoSEQ multiplex PCR, and TCRdb's table has in-frame clones only and misses some. The data show 50,000 to 75,000 clones, with 84% seen just once and 6.5% to 9% held by the top ten. The time point was: week 5, during vaccination. In the vaccine, a single dose held 300 ug of the mutant IDH1 20-mer peptide, along with topical imiquimod. This sample comprised PBMCs, obtained from a glioma patient whose treatment included an IDH1 peptide vaccine. Receptors were obtained from a woman in her 50s with glioma.

Here the CDR3 DNA reads TGTGCCAGCAGCTTACTTCAGGGTGGGTACACTGAAGCTTTCTTT. It encodes CASSLLQGGYTEAFF. The V gene is TRBV7-2, the J gene TRBJ1-1; weak D call: TRBD1 (5 bases). Between the trimmed V and J ends, which lost 2 bases and 3 bases, there was a span of 13 bases. Germline lookup yields CDR1 SGHTA and CDR2 FQGNSA. The CDR3 contains 15 residues.

This clone was detected a few times. The chain is built from TRBV5-1 and TRBJ2-7; 8 bases are shared with TRBD2. Germline values: CDR1 SGHRS, CDR2 YFSETQ. Trimming at V came to 2 bases and at J to 2 bases, leaving 3 bases not matched to a gene. This CDR3 has 14 residues. The DNA for the CDR3 is TGCGCCAGCAGCTTTTCCGGGGGGGCCTACGAGCAGTACTTC. This codes for CASSFSGGAYEQYF.

Regarding this clone: Other nucleotide sequences from this sample produce the same CDR3. This chain joins TRBV9 and TRBJ2-2; no clear D. This CDR3 region has 13 residues. The V and J ends lost 0 bases and 2 bases respectively, with 2 bases between them. Germline-derived CDR1 and CDR2 are SGDLS and YYNGEE. In DNA form, the CDR3 reads TGTGCCAGCAGCGTAGAAAACACCGGGGAGCTGTTTTTT. Translating it yields CASSVENTGELFF.

This rearrangement joins TRBV5-1 to TRBJ2-7, with D perhaps matching TRBD2 (5 bases). CDR1 and CDR2 from the germline V gene are SGHRS and YFSETQ. With 0 bases removed from V and 3 bases from J, the gap between germline ends came to 7 bases. The CDR3 totals 13 residues. The DNA for the CDR3 is TGCGCCAGCAGCTTGGGACGGGACTACGAGCAGTACTTC. Translated: CASSLGRDYEQYF.

This clone was picked up one time. V usage is TRBV7-9 and J usage is TRBJ1-4; D is unclear. From germline, CDR1 is SEHNR and CDR2 FQNEAQ (reference sequence). V shed 5 bases and J shed 7 bases, with 11 bases lying between them. This CDR3 spans 13 amino acids. The chain's CDR3 is CASSPSISEKLFF. The CDR3 DNA reads as TGTGCCAGCAGCCCATCGATTAGTGAAAAACTGTTTTTT.

This chain uses TRBV4-2 with TRBJ1-1, with 8 bases lining up with TRBD1. V shed 0 bases, J shed 7 bases, and the junction held 10 bases outside the gene matches. The germline CDR1 and CDR2 sequences are LGHNA and YNFKEQ. The CDR3 is 16 amino acids. The chain's CDR3 is CASSQDRAGGIGEAFF. In DNA form, the CDR3 reads TGTGCCAGCAGCCAAGATCGGGCAGGGGGCATTGGTGAAGCTTTCTTT.

V and J are TRBV11-1 and TRBJ2-2; unclear D gene. Germline V gives CDR1 SGHAT, CDR2 FQDESV (reference sequence). Trimming left V 3 bases short and J 7 bases short, with 6 bases between. The CDR3 is 12 residues long. The CDR3 region has the DNA TGTGCCAGCAGCTTCGAGAACGGGGAGCTGTTTTTT. Its translation: CASSFENGELFF.

The chain employs TRBV5-4 and TRBJ2-3; D unclear. The germline V and J ends were trimmed by 7 bases and 6 bases, with 12 bases remaining between them. The CDR3 consists of 12 residues. From germline, CDR1 is SGHNT and CDR2 YYREEE (reference sequence). Here the CDR3 DNA reads TGTGCCAGCGGGCAGCCGTCGGATACGCAGTATTTT. Its translation is CASGQPSDTQYF.

As for this clone: One end of the junction varies from germline; a read error may be responsible. This chain connects TRBV7-2 to TRBJ1-1; tentatively, D is TRBD1 (5 bases). The CDR3 runs to 16 residues. The germline CDR1 and CDR2 sequences are SGHTA and FQGNSA. CDR3 bases: TGTGCCAGCAGCTTATCACAGGAAAGGCTGGCGACTGGAGCTTTCTTT. Amino acids: CASSLSQERLATGAFF.

V gene TRBV28 combines with J gene TRBJ1-5; a weak D match, TRBD1 (5 bases). Germline CDR1 reads MDHEN; CDR2 reads SYDVKM. V lost 6 bases to trimming and J lost 7 bases, with 13 bases between them. The CDR3 has 13 residues. CDR3 region: CASRPQVHQPQHF. The CDR3, as DNA: TGTGCCAGCAGACCACAGGTACACCAGCCCCAGCATTTT. The full variable domain, in which reference TRBV28 and TRBJ1-5 provide the parts outside the CDR3, is DVKVTQSSRYLVKRTGEKVFLECVQDMDHENMFWYRQDPGLGLRLIYFSYDVKMKEKGDIPEGYSVSREKKERFSLILESASTNQTSMYLCASRPQVHQPQHFGDGTRLSIL.

The gene calls are TRBV7-2 and TRBJ1-6; 10 bases map to TRBD1. Germline CDR1 reads SGHTA; CDR2 reads FQGNSA. After removal of 5 bases from V and 7 bases from J, the junction contained 5 bases not matched to a gene. This CDR3 spans 15 amino acids. The DNA for the CDR3 is TGTGCCAGCAGCCCGAGGACAGGGGGGAATTCACCCCTCCACTTT. It codes for CASSPRTGGNSPLHF.

A few counts support this clone. The V and J genes are TRBV10-3 and TRBJ1-1, with 7 nucleotides matching TRBD1. CDR3 length equals 13 residues. Trimming removed 8 bases from V and 0 bases from J; junction bases left unmatched: 3. The germline gives CDR1 ENHRY, CDR2 SYGVKD. The CDR3 is CAIRQGMNTEAFF. The CDR3, as DNA: TGTGCCATCCGACAGGGCATGAACACTGAAGCTTTCTTT.

J is TRBJ2-7 and V is TRBV11-3, with 9 bases that match TRBD1. Germline-derived CDR1 and CDR2 are SGHNT and YENEEA. After removal of 1 base from V and 3 bases from J, the junction contained 4 bases not matched to a gene. The CDR3 contains 15 residues. CDR3 amino acids: CASSLGGTGNYEQYF. In DNA, the CDR3 is TGTGCCAGCAGCTTAGGCGGGACAGGGAACTACGAGCAGTACTTC.

The chain carries TRBV7-9 and TRBJ2-2, with 10 bases identical to TRBD1. With 5 bases clipped from V and 5 bases from J, the junction kept 2 bases outside the gene matches. The CDR3 is 14 amino acids. Per the germline V gene, CDR1 is SEHNR and CDR2 is FQNEAQ (reference sequence). The CDR3 loop is CASSRGQGTGELFF. CDR3 nucleotide sequence: TGTGCCAGCAGCCGGGGACAGGGGACCGGGGAGCTGTTTTTT.

The chain has TRBV6-1 and TRBJ2-7; 10 bases are shared with TRBD1. The CDR3 loop spans 15 amino acids. Trimming took 6 bases from V and 6 from J; bases not matched to a gene: 11. In germline, CDR1 is MNHNS, CDR2 SASEGT. CDR3: CASSARQGAFSEQYF. The CDR3 bases are TGTGCCAGCAGCGCTAGACAGGGGGCGTTCAGCGAGCAGTACTTC.

The chain employs TRBV5-4 and TRBJ1-2; 10 nucleotides match TRBD1. CDR1 and CDR2 (germline): SGHNT, YYREEE (reference sequence). The length of the CDR3 is 17 residues. J lost 4 bases, V lost 4 bases, and 13 bases had no gene match. CDR3 sequence (DNA): TGTGCCAGCAGCCCCGGGGGGGTGGGACAGGGGCTCTATGGCTACACCTTC. It yields the protein CASSPGGVGQGLYGYTF. The entire variable domain, with the rest obtained from reference TRBV5-4 and TRBJ1-2, is as follows: ETGVTQSPTHLIKTRGQQVTLRCSSQSGHNTVSWYQQALGQGPQFIFQYYREEENGRGNFPPRFSGLQFPNYSSELNVNALELDDSALYLCASSPGGVGQGLYGYTFGSGTRLTVV.

V is TRBV6-6 and J is TRBJ2-5; no clear D. Germline loops: CDR1 MNHNY, CDR2 SVGAGI (reference sequence). V gave up 0 bases and J gave up 5 bases, with 10 bases separating them. This CDR3 is built from 14 residues. CDR3 DNA sequence: TGTGCCAGCAGTTACTCGGCGGAAAGGGAGACCCAGTACTTC. As protein: CASSYSAERETQYF.

This clone came up once. Other nucleotide sequences in the sample specify the same CDR3. Here the CDR3 reads CASSQDRGGETQYF. For the CDR3, the DNA is TGTGCCAGCAGCCAAGATCGGGGGGGGGAGACCCAGTACTTC. This chain links TRBV4-2 with TRBJ2-5, with 8 bases fitting TRBD2. V lost 0 bases to trimming and J lost 5 bases; unmatched junction nucleotides: 2. Germline V CDR1 and CDR2: LGHNA, YNFKEQ. This CDR3 is 14 amino acids long.